The subject of this entry is one TCR beta chain. Antigen specificity is unknown. This record belongs to a study of shared clonotypes between healthy human individuals. General study points: Naive CD4 clonotype sharing across several donors was approximately 5%.

Profiled with immunoSEQ multiplex PCR; TCRdb holds only in-frame clones, not every one. The sample shows about 2.4 million clones, over 85% of them seen only once. Trimming at V came to 6 bases and at J to 7 bases, leaving 9 bases not matched to a gene. The CDR3 spans 15 residues. Germline loops: CDR1 LGHNA, CDR2 YSLEER. A CD45RA+ naive subset and a CD45RA-negative memory subset were split from CD4+ cells. The clonotype was recovered from a man aged 18 to 30 in good health. Some clones in this sample may be carry-over from other donors' samples. The sample was naive CD4+ T cells from PBMCs. Noted subset: CD45RA+ positively selected. The chain links TRBV4-3 to TRBJ1-6; 7 nucleotides agree with TRBD1. CDR3 sequence (DNA): TGCGCCAGCAGGGGGACAGCTTTCTTAAATTCACCCCTCCACTTT. It codes for CASRGTAFLNSPLHF.